One sample yielded the 18 T cell receptor beta chains listed below, sequenced in a study of blood T cell repertoires in COVID-19 (dated by TCRdb to the early 2020s). The library relied on the immunoSEQ multiplex PCR assay. TCRdb mirrors the immuneACCESS table, restricted to in-frame sequences. Some clones are absent from its copies; in checked studies, under half trace to an unresolved V gene, and the reason for the others is unknown. For this sample the table gives a few hundred thousand clones, of which approximately 88% were detected only once. 10% of the sample rests with the top ten. What was sequenced was peripheral blood. The receptors originated from a woman between 65 and 79 years old with COVID-19, enrolled during active disease.

The CDR3 is CASGYFGTGELFF. For the CDR3, the DNA is TGTGCTAGTGGGTATTTCGGTACCGGGGAGCTGTTTTTT. This rearrangement joins TRBV12-5 to TRBJ2-2; D gene ambiguous. Germline V lookup: CDR1 LGHNT, CDR2 FRNRAP. CDR3 length equals 13 residues. The V end lost 6 bases, the J end lost 5 bases, and 10 bases lay between the germline ends.

The chain links TRBV19 to TRBJ2-5; 9 bases are a match to TRBD2. The CDR3 has 15 amino acids. From germline, CDR1 is LNHDA and CDR2 SQIVND (reference sequence). V dropped 5 bases and J dropped 5; count of bases not matched to a gene: 9. The CDR3 is CASSGLASPGETQYF. The DNA for the CDR3 is TGTGCCAGTAGTGGACTAGCGTCCCCCGGGGAGACCCAGTACTTC.

This rearrangement joins TRBV4-1 to TRBJ1-5; weak D call: TRBD1 (5 bases). V lost 4 bases and J 7 bases, leaving 11 bases between the germline ends. The CDR3 spans 13 residues. The germline V gene encodes CDR1 MGHRA and CDR2 YSYEKL. The CDR3 nucleotides read TGCGCCAGCAGCCTCCCTCAGGGCCAGCCCCAGCATTTT. It encodes CASSLPQGQPQHF.

The chain is built from TRBV6-1 and TRBJ1-2; D perhaps matches TRBD1 (5 bases). This CDR3 is 13 amino acids long. In germline, CDR1 is MNHNS, CDR2 SASEGT. V shed 6 bases and J shed 8 bases, with 16 bases lying between them. In nucleotides, the CDR3 is TGTGCCAGCAGCGCCGATTTTCAGGGAGGCTACACCTTC. Its translation: CASSADFQGGYTF.

The chain links TRBV6-1 to TRBJ1-2; TRBD1 might be the D (6 bases). Germline V gene data show CDR1 as MNHNS and CDR2 as SASEGT. The CDR3 consists of 13 residues. The V gene lost 1 base and the J gene lost 4 bases, with 7 bases spanning the gap. The CDR3 sequence: CASSEGGGYGYTF. The CDR3 DNA follows: TGTGCCAGCAGTGAAGGAGGGGGCTATGGCTACACCTTC.

The rearrangement uses TRBV7-3 and TRBJ2-7; D might be TRBD2 (6 bases). The germline V gene has CDR1 SGHTA and CDR2 FQGTGA. The CDR3 is 14 residues long. The V gene lost 5 bases and the J gene lost 6 bases, with 17 bases spanning the gap. CDR3 sequence (DNA): TGTGCCAGCAGCCCATTCAGGGTGGGGGGCGAGCAGTACTTC. Its protein product is CASSPFRVGGEQYF. Complete variable domain (other parts from reference TRBV7-3 and TRBJ2-7): GAGVSQTPSNKVTEKGKYVELRCDPISGHTALYWYRQSLGQGPEFLIYFQGTGAADDSGLPNDRFFAVRPEGSVSTLKIQRTERGDSAVYLCASSPFRVGGEQYFGPGTRLTVT.

CDR3 residues: CASSLQGGAGNTIYF. The CDR3 region has the DNA TGTGCCAGCAGTTTACAGGGGGGAGCTGGAAACACCATATATTTT. The chain joins TRBV28 to TRBJ1-3, with 7 bases lining up with TRBD1. This CDR3 has 15 residues. J was trimmed by 2 bases and V by 2 bases; bases with no gene match: 3. Germline V gene data show CDR1 as MDHEN and CDR2 as SYDVKM.

The chain couples TRBV9 to TRBJ2-7, with TRBD2 matching over 7 bases. With 4 bases clipped from V and 2 bases from J, the junction kept 6 bases outside the gene matches. This CDR3 is 14 amino acids long. CDR1 is SGDLS and CDR2 is YYNGEE in the germline V gene. The CDR3 spells CASSPRGGPYEQYF. For the CDR3, the DNA is TGTGCCAGCAGCCCGCGCGGGGGACCCTACGAGCAGTACTTC.

This clone was seen a single time. The J gene is TRBJ1-5, the V gene TRBV29-1; TRBD1 might be the D (6 bases). With 6 bases removed from V and 3 bases from J, the gap between germline ends came to 12 bases. Per the germline V gene, CDR1 is SQVTM and CDR2 is ANQGSEA. The CDR3 covers 13 residues. The CDR3 DNA sequence: TGCAGCGTCCAACAGGGCTACAATCAGCCCCAGCATTTT. Its translation is CSVQQGYNQPQHF.

The gene calls are TRBV2 and TRBJ2-1; perhaps TRBD1 as D (6 bases). The V and J ends lost 4 bases and 6 bases respectively, with 13 bases between them. Germline lookup yields CDR1 SNHLY and CDR2 FYNNEI. The CDR3 totals 14 residues. CDR3 residues: CASSARQGSNEQFF. CDR3 in DNA: TGTGCCAGCAGTGCCCGTCAGGGGTCCAATGAGCAGTTCTTC.

This clone appeared a single time. V gene TRBV30 combines with J gene TRBJ1-1; 9 bases agree with TRBD1. CDR1 GTSNPN and CDR2 SVGIG come from the germline V gene (reference sequence). With 1 base clipped from V and 5 bases from J, the junction kept 2 bases outside the gene matches. This CDR3 comprises 13 residues. The CDR3 sequence is CAWSDRGLTEAFF. The CDR3 DNA is TGTGCCTGGAGTGACAGGGGGCTGACTGAAGCTTTCTTT.

This clone has just a few counts. The gene calls are TRBV9 and TRBJ2-5, with 7 bases aligning to TRBD1. The CDR3 has 15 amino acids. Germline V gene sequence: CDR1 SGDLS, CDR2 YYNGEE. After removal of 3 bases from V and 3 bases from J, the junction contained 8 bases not matched to a gene. The CDR3 DNA sequence: TGTGCCAGCAGCGCCGGACAGGCCTTTAAAGAGACCCAGTACTTC. This sequence encodes CASSAGQAFKETQYF.

V gene TRBV2 combines with J gene TRBJ2-7, with 11 bases fitting TRBD2. The CDR3 runs 17 residues. V gave up 5 bases and J gave up 0 bases; unmatched junction bases: 9. CDR1 and CDR2 from the germline V gene are SNHLY and FYNNEI. The DNA for the CDR3 is TGTGCCAGCAGTCCGGGACTAGCGGTCTACCCCTCCTACGAGCAGTACTTC. This codes for CASSPGLAVYPSYEQYF.

V usage is TRBV11-3 and J usage is TRBJ1-1; no definite D call. Germline-derived CDR1 and CDR2 are SGHNT and YENEEA. V shed 5 bases and J shed 3 bases, with 7 bases lying between them. The CDR3 extends over 12 amino acids. CDR3 DNA: TGTGCCAGCAGCCCACAAGACACTGAAGCTTTCTTT. This sequence encodes CASSPQDTEAFF.

The chain combines TRBV4-1 with TRBJ2-2; TRBD2 agrees at 12 bases. Germline V gene sequence: CDR1 MGHRA, CDR2 YSYEKL. The CDR3 has 15 amino acids. With V trimmed by 6 bases and J by 6 bases, 5 bases remained unmatched. CDR3 in DNA: TGCGCCAGCAGACTGACTAGCGGGAGCTCCGGGGAGCTGTTTTTT. Protein: CASRLTSGSSGELFF.

CDR3 sequence: CASSLRPSSTSGSNEQFF. The CDR3 region has the DNA TGTGCCAGCAGCTTAAGACCATCATCTACTAGCGGGAGTAATGAGCAGTTCTTC. This rearrangement joins TRBV7-3 to TRBJ2-1, with 11 bases that match TRBD2. V trimming: 1 base; J trimming: 7 bases; junction bases outside the gene matches: 12. Germline CDR1 SGHTA, CDR2 FQGTGA. This CDR3 has 18 residues.

The chain couples TRBV24-1 to TRBJ2-1, with D perhaps TRBD1 (6 bases). This CDR3 is 14 amino acids long. The V gene lost 4 bases and the J gene lost 6 bases, with 12 bases spanning the gap. The germline V gene has CDR1 KGHDR and CDR2 SFDVKD. CDR3 DNA sequence: TGTGCCACCAGTGAACAGGGTCTTTTCAATGAGCAGTTCTTC. This sequence encodes CATSEQGLFNEQFF.

CDR3 region: CASTMEGPNYYGYTF. In DNA form, the CDR3 reads TGTGCCAGTACAATGGAGGGGCCAAACTACTATGGCTACACCTTC. The chain links TRBV28 to TRBJ1-2, with TRBD1 as a possible D gene (5 bases). The CDR3 is 15 amino acids. V was shortened by 9 bases and J by 3 bases, with 20 bases between the two germline ends. Germline CDR1 and CDR2: MDHEN and SYDVKM.